These 26 T cell receptor beta chains originate from one sample sequenced in a study of cytomegalovirus exposure and HLA in healthy donors. The primer mix had 60 Vbeta and 13 Jbeta primers. Here immunoSEQ multiplex PCR was the method, and the copy in TCRdb shows in-frame clones only, minus some. Of over 65,000 clones listed, approximately 78% are singletons. The sequencing sample was made of PBMCs. These receptors all stem from a woman aged 25 to 39 in good health and CMV-seronegative.

The chain links TRBV18 to TRBJ1-1; 12 bases are shared with TRBD1. This CDR3 comprises 15 residues. Germline trimming cut 2 bases from V and 3 bases from J; bases unmatched to any gene: 1. CDR1 and CDR2 from the germline V gene are KGHSH and LQKENI. The CDR3 is CASSPGTGGYTEAFF. For the CDR3, the DNA is TGTGCCAGCTCACCAGGGACAGGGGGCTACACTGAAGCTTTCTTT.

V gene TRBV5-4 combines with J gene TRBJ1-1; no clear D gene. Germline V gene lookup returns CDR1 SGHNT and CDR2 YYREEE (reference sequence). V shed 4 bases and J shed 1 base, with 14 bases lying between them. CDR3 size: 15 residues. CDR3 coding DNA: TGTGCCAGCAGCCATGCGCCCGACTGGAACACTGAAGCTTTCTTT. Translated: CASSHAPDWNTEAFF.

The chain joins TRBV2 to TRBJ1-2, with 8 bases aligning to TRBD1. Germline CDR1 SNHLY, CDR2 FYNNEI. J gave up 6 bases and V 3 bases, and 9 bases lay outside the gene matches. The CDR3 is made up of 15 amino acids. CDR3 sequence reads: CASSDLGRGQDGYTF. The CDR3 DNA follows: TGTGCCAGCAGTGATCTGGGCAGGGGGCAGGATGGCTACACCTTC.

The chain joins TRBV27 to TRBJ2-5; D might be TRBD2 (5 bases). Per the germline V gene, CDR1 is MNHEY and CDR2 is SMNVEV (reference sequence). Trimming removed 6 bases from V and 5 bases from J, with 16 bases in between. The CDR3 is 14 amino acids. CDR3 region: CASSRARDAETQYF. Written as DNA, the CDR3 is TGTGCCAGCAGCCGAGCCCGGGATGCGGAGACCCAGTACTTC.

The J gene is TRBJ1-4, the V gene TRBV19; TRBD1 might be the D (6 bases). V shed 7 bases and J shed 7 bases, with 19 bases lying between them. The CDR3 covers 15 residues. Germline V gives CDR1 LNHDA, CDR2 SQIVND (reference sequence). The CDR3 DNA follows: TGTGCCAGTAACGAGCCGGGACAAGGGGGTGAAAAACTGTTTTTT. Translated, it gives CASNEPGQGGEKLFF.

The table lists this clone with a few counts. The rearrangement joins TRBV5-1 to TRBJ2-4, with TRBD1 matching over 8 bases. CDR3 length: 14 amino acids. J lost 3 bases, V lost 7 bases, and 6 bases had no gene match. The germline gives CDR1 SGHRS, CDR2 YFSETQ. In DNA form, the CDR3 reads TGCGCCAGCTCAGGACAGGGAGGCAAAAACATTCAGTACTTC. Translation: CASSGQGGKNIQYF.

This clone was counted between two and nine times. At one boundary the junction diverges from the germline segment, which might be a read error. The V and J genes are TRBV7-9 and TRBJ2-4; TRBD1 is a possible D gene (6 bases). Germline V gene sequence: CDR1 SEHNR, CDR2 FQNEAQ (reference sequence). The CDR3 has 16 residues. As DNA, the CDR3 is TGTTCCAGCAGCTTAGTGGGCAGGGGTGGCAAAAACATTCAGTACTTC. This gives the protein CSSSLVGRGGKNIQYF.

The chain joins TRBV6-5 to TRBJ1-5; D possibly corresponds to TRBD1 (5 bases). This CDR3 is built from 16 residues. Germline-derived CDR1 and CDR2 are MNHEY and SVGAGI. V lost 0 bases to trimming and J lost 5 bases, with 14 bases between them. As DNA, the CDR3 is TGTGCCAGCAGTTACTCGGGAGGGGCCGGGGATCAGCCCCAGCATTTT. The encoded protein is CASSYSGGAGDQPQHF.

The chain couples TRBV7-2 to TRBJ2-7, with 7 bases fitting TRBD1. The CDR3 has 14 amino acids. Germline loops: CDR1 SGHTA, CDR2 FQGNSA. The ends lost 5 bases at V and 2 bases at J; junction bases unmatched: 6. The CDR3 nucleotides read TGTGCCAGCAGCCCCACTGACAGGGCCTACGAGCAGTACTTC. Its translation is CASSPTDRAYEQYF.

The chain combines TRBV4-1 with TRBJ2-3; perhaps TRBD2 as D (7 bases). V was cut by 4 bases and J by 3 bases, with 17 bases left in between. Germline V gene lookup returns CDR1 MGHRA and CDR2 YSYEKL. This CDR3 region has 16 residues. The CDR3 loop reads CASSRGFRGGTDTQYF. CDR3 DNA: TGCGCCAGCAGCCGAGGGTTCAGGGGAGGGACAGATACGCAGTATTTT.

The chain recombines TRBV5-1 with TRBJ1-1; 10 bases match TRBD1. The V gene's germline CDR1 is SGHRS and CDR2 YFSETQ. V dropped 5 bases and J dropped 1; count of bases not matched to a gene: 11. This CDR3 has 17 residues. This chain's CDR3 is CASRIWDRGLGNTEAFF. The CDR3 DNA reads TGCGCCAGCAGGATTTGGGACAGGGGCTTGGGGAACACTGAAGCTTTCTTT.

The count of this clone is one. The V and J genes are TRBV29-1 and TRBJ1-1; 11 bases map to TRBD1. The CDR3 runs 12 residues. V dropped 5 bases and J dropped 12; count of bases not matched to a gene: 8. CDR1 and CDR2 (germline): SQVTM, ANQGSEA. The CDR3 DNA is TGCAGCGTTCACCGGACAGGGGGCGATTCTTTCTTT. Its translation: CSVHRTGGDSFF.

The chain links TRBV7-9 to TRBJ1-2, with 8 bases that match TRBD1. The V gene end was trimmed by 4 bases and the J gene end by 4 bases; junction bases not matched to a gene: 8. The CDR3 spans 15 residues. Germline CDR1 is SEHNR and CDR2 is FQNEAQ (reference sequence). This chain's CDR3 is CASSSGQGVAYGYTF. The CDR3 nucleotides are TGTGCCAGCAGCTCAGGACAGGGTGTCGCCTATGGCTACACCTTC.

This chain connects TRBV2 to TRBJ1-1; TRBD1 might be the D (6 bases). Germline assignment: CDR1 SNHLY and CDR2 FYNNEI. The V end lost 7 bases, the J end lost 1 base, and 13 bases lay between the germline ends. The CDR3 runs 14 residues. CDR3 sequence (DNA): TGTGCCAGCACCGGGGCAGGGGAGAACACTGAAGCTTTCTTT. This sequence encodes CASTGAGENTEAFF.

This chain links TRBV20-1 with TRBJ1-2; tentatively, D is TRBD1 (5 bases). CDR1 and CDR2 (germline): DFQATT, SNEGSKA (reference sequence). Trimming shortened V by 7 bases and J by 7 bases, and 13 bases separated the two germline ends. The CDR3 runs 11 residues. The CDR3 sequence: CSVFRGFGYTF. CDR3 DNA sequence: TGCAGTGTGTTTAGGGGATTTGGCTACACCTTC.

About this clone itself: At one end the junction does not follow the germline gene, possibly because of a read error. The chain links TRBV7-9 to TRBJ2-2; TRBD1 aligns across 9 bases. The CDR3 has 16 residues. In germline, CDR1 is SEHNR, CDR2 FQNEAQ (reference sequence). CDR3 in DNA: TGTTCCAGCAGCTCCTGGACAGGGGTAAACACCGGGGAGCTGTTTTTT. Translated: CSSSSWTGVNTGELFF.

This chain connects TRBV7-2 to TRBJ2-5; 13 bases fit TRBD2. Germline V lookup: CDR1 SGHTA, CDR2 FQGNSA. The CDR3 length is 18 residues. With V trimmed by 1 base and J by 5 bases, 10 bases remained unmatched. CDR3 protein: CASSLGSLLAGGLETQYF. Written as DNA, the CDR3 is TGTGCCAGCAGCTTAGGCTCGTTACTAGCGGGGGGGCTTGAGACCCAGTACTTC.

V and J are TRBV6-5 and TRBJ2-3, with D maybe TRBD2 (6 bases). CDR1 and CDR2 from the germline V gene are MNHEY and SVGAGI. The V end lost 0 bases, the J end lost 0 bases, and 7 bases lay between the germline ends. The CDR3 loop spans 15 amino acids. DNA for the CDR3: TGTGCCAGCAGTTACTCGGGGACTAGCACAGATACGCAGTATTTT. Its translation: CASSYSGTSTDTQYF.

The chain uses TRBV6-5 and TRBJ1-5, with a weak D call TRBD1 (5 bases). The V gene lost 0 bases and the J gene lost 4 bases, with 7 bases spanning the gap. This CDR3 comprises 14 residues. Germline loops: CDR1 MNHEY, CDR2 SVGAGI. The CDR3: CASSYSGANQPQHF. The CDR3 DNA reads TGTGCCAGCAGTTACTCAGGGGCTAATCAGCCCCAGCATTTT.

This clone is a singleton in its sample. This rearrangement joins TRBV4-1 to TRBJ1-5, with TRBD1 matching 7 bases. The CDR3 consists of 16 residues. V was clipped by 1 base and J by 7 bases; unmatched bases: 10. Germline V gene data show CDR1 as MGHRA and CDR2 as YSYEKL. CDR3 loop: CASSQAQTGFLQPQHF. The DNA for the CDR3 is TGCGCCAGCAGCCAAGCCCAGACAGGGTTCTTACAGCCCCAGCATTTT.

The chain is built from TRBV29-1 and TRBJ2-7; weak D call: TRBD1 (6 bases). CDR1 and CDR2 from the germline V gene are SQVTM and ANQGSEA. The length of the CDR3 is 13 residues. The V and J ends lost 6 bases and 0 bases respectively, with 12 bases between them. This CDR3 is CSVGWTASYEQYF. The CDR3 nucleotides are TGCAGCGTGGGGTGGACAGCCTCCTACGAGCAGTACTTC.

The rearrangement uses TRBV9 and TRBJ2-3; possible D gene TRBD1, 6 bases. Germline loops: CDR1 SGDLS, CDR2 YYNGEE. This CDR3 is 15 amino acids long. Trimming removed 0 bases at V and 5 bases at J, with 13 bases between. The CDR3 protein is CASSVVGARGDTQYF. The CDR3, as DNA: TGTGCCAGCAGCGTAGTGGGCGCCAGGGGAGATACGCAGTATTTT.

The CDR3 spells CASSYSGLEHMVYF. Here the CDR3 DNA reads TGTGCCAGCAGTTACTCGGGGCTGGAACATATGGTGTACTTC. The chain links TRBV6-5 to TRBJ2-7; possible D gene TRBD1, 5 bases. Germline assignment: CDR1 MNHEY and CDR2 SVGAGI. The CDR3 extends over 14 amino acids. V gave up 0 bases and J gave up 12 bases, with 18 bases separating them.

Comments on this clone: An end of the junction differs from the germline gene, which may be a read error. This chain connects TRBV18 to TRBJ2-7; 7 positions agree with TRBD1. The V gene's germline CDR1 is KGHSH and CDR2 LQKENI. The CDR3 contains 12 residues. CDR3 nucleotides: TGTGCCAGCTCTCCACGACAGGGACAGCAGTACTTC. It translates to CASSPRQGQQYF.

The rearrangement joins TRBV4-1 to TRBJ2-1; 8 bases line up with TRBD2. The CDR3 is made up of 17 amino acids. The V segment lost 0 bases and the J segment 2 bases; nucleotides outside the gene matches: 6. Germline CDR1 reads MGHRA; CDR2 reads YSYEKL. CDR3 sequence: CASSQDENGGAYNEQFF. In DNA form, the CDR3 reads TGCGCCAGCAGCCAAGATGAGAACGGGGGGGCCTACAATGAGCAGTTCTTC.

The chain employs TRBV5-6 and TRBJ1-1; 11 bases agree with TRBD1. The V segment lost 4 bases and the J segment 3 bases; nucleotides outside the gene matches: 8. The CDR3 loop spans 16 amino acids. Germline V lookup: CDR1 SGHDT, CDR2 YYEEEE. CDR3 in DNA: TGTGCCAGCAGCGTGGACAGGGGGCGTCTTTACACTGAAGCTTTCTTT. It is translated as CASSVDRGRLYTEAFF.